This T cell receptor (beta chain) emerged from a study of blood T cells in healthy people across ages (dated by TCRdb to the mid-2010s). In the study overall: In model experiments, template switching captured roughly one uniquely barcoded TCR beta cDNA molecule for every two T cells. The study measured age-related changes in TCR beta repertoire diversity using deep sequencing normalized with unique cDNA molecular identifiers. Donors were grouped into four age groups: young (average about 15 years), middle-aged (approximately 41), aged (around 60) and long-lived (about 90). To avoid experimental bias, donors of different ages were randomly spread across the sequencing lanes. The study analyzed two additional independent replicas of 1 million unique cDNA reads from the same blood draw for two donors, one aged 18 to 29 and one aged 80 or older. Overall results and qualifications from the work: Estimates of total diversity based on one million sequenced T cells were considered lower bounds and underestimates. As age increased, observed TCR beta diversity per million T cells dropped in a roughly linear way, and a significant reduction was already evident by age 40. There was a strong correlation between observed TCR beta diversity and the percentage of naive T cells measured by flow cytometry. Donor CMV infection status was unknown, potentially confounding age-related changes in expanded clonotypes. Since profiling was done on bulk unsorted PBMCs, naive and antigen-experienced compartments could not be conclusively compared. Compared with the aged group, the long-lived group had more naive CD4+ T cells, fewer expanded clones and increased TCR diversity, a pattern suggesting age selection.

Reading from cysteine to phenylalanine, the CDR3 counts 15 amino acids. The read is trimmed to its CDR3 DNA, 45 bases read in frame from base 1. Trimming at the junction amounts to 4 bases on V and 6 bases on J, and the germline ends lie 16 bases apart. CDR1 ENHRY and CDR2 SYGVKD were looked up in the germline V gene. The library was built by means of 5' RACE. The sequencer listed for this sample is Illumina HiSeq 2500. A second PCR of roughly 7 to 11 cycles was performed with a sample-barcoded 5' primer and a J-beta primer mix. Each TCR beta cDNA molecule received a unique molecular identifier from a template-switch 5' adaptor carrying 12 random nucleotides. At least 3 million CDR3-containing paired-end reads were obtained from each sample. The Mint cDNA synthesis kit, primed by a TRBC-specific oligonucleotide, was used to synthesize first-strand cDNA from all RNA. Following uracil-DNA glycosylase treatment, a first 18-cycle PCR with universal primers M1SS and BC2_uni_R was performed on all cDNA. On the authors' methods: For normalization, 1 million high-quality reads were randomly selected from each sample, with every read carrying a distinct molecular identifier. Instead of being binned into consensus sequences, reads with shared molecular identifiers were discarded. MiTCR, set to a Q25 quality threshold and the strictest error-elimination algorithm, was used for CDR3 identification, clonotype clustering and error correction. A nonparametric unseen species model using Euler transformation provided a lower-bound estimate of total TCR beta diversity. TCRdb trimmed public reads at Q25 via fastp, called clones via MiXCR and kept in-frame beta chains. Each entry is one CDR3 protein sequence, shown with its most common DNA and genes. For this entry, the V and J calls and clone size follow TCRdb and not the study's own pipeline. The sample has 1,100,000 or so distinct CDR3 sequences on record, over 35% of them singletons. The ten largest clones take up approximately 20% of the sample.

This clonotype was seen more than once but under ten times. The specificity of this receptor is unknown. No base-level quality is on record; no much larger clone is a single base apart. Systemically healthy Caucasian individuals from Russia, 39 in total and aged roughly 6 to 95 years, were included as donors. Each donor gave roughly 9.5 milliliters of peripheral blood, collected into EDTA-treated Vacutainer tubes. Ficoll-Paque density-gradient centrifugation was used to isolate PBMCs, with at least 6 million per sample. Trizol reagent was used to extract total RNA from PBMCs, with at least 6 micrograms per sample. For every donor, an aliquot of PBMCs went through flow cytometry to measure the percentages of naive CD45RAhigh/CD27high T cells.

Sequencing was carried out using blood. The V and J segments used are TRBV10-3 and TRBJ2-1; the D assignment is uncertain and may be TRBD1 or TRBD2, with 5 bases supporting each. The clonotype comes from a woman in her sixties or seventies in good health. The CDR3 has the sequence CAISGGTPRFNEQFF. In nucleotide form, the sequence is TGTGCCATCAGTGGGGGGACGCCCCGATTCAATGAGCAGTTCTTC.